There are a few counts of the clone carrying this TCR beta chain. Its antigen remains unknown. The source of the sample is a study of T-cell memory formation after mild COVID-19. Study overall: The two donors had largely donor-specific TCR clusters.

MiXCR, applied by TCRdb to the 5' RACE reads, yields one record per CDR3 protein. The profile covers roughly 480,000 distinct CDR3 sequences, with 25% appearing a single time and approximately 12% taken by the ten largest. The CDR3 totals 14 residues. V lost 9 bases to trimming and J lost 2 bases; unmatched junction nucleotides: 8. Germline CDR1 is ENHRY and CDR2 is SYGVKD. Findings of the study overall: Day 37-peaking second-wave clones had unconfirmed SARS-CoV-2 specificity.

The source of this sequence is an adult woman who had mild COVID-19 (a few samples of this study predate the infection). Cell type and time point are not known. The source material was PBMCs or a T cell subset sorted from them (not recorded which). The chain combines TRBV10-3 with TRBJ2-7, with 9 bases fitting TRBD1. CDR3 sequence (DNA): TGTGCCATACGGGGGACAGGGATTCCCTACGAGCAGTACTTC. Its protein is CAIRGTGIPYEQYF.